The 18 T cell receptor beta chains presented below share a single source sample, sequenced in a study of control samples from healthy donors and cancer patients. The protocol was immunoSEQ multiplex PCR, while the TCRdb copy is restricted to in-frame clones and leaves out a portion. The sample lists about 55,000 clones; around 96% were seen once. The sequenced sample consisted of blood. The receptors come from a woman aged 25 to 39 in good health.

The V call is TRBV6-5, the J call TRBJ1-1; a weak D match, TRBD1 (5 bases). Germline CDR1 and CDR2: MNHEY and SVGAGI. Trimming stripped 3 bases from V and 1 base from J, with 9 bases between. The length of the CDR3 is 14 residues. This CDR3 is CASSYRGGNTEAFF. The CDR3 DNA sequence: TGTGCCAGCAGTTATCGGGGGGGGAACACTGAAGCTTTCTTT.

The gene calls are TRBV7-3 and TRBJ2-1, with TRBD1 as a possible D gene (6 bases). Deletions cut 4 bases from V and 7 bases from J, with 11 bases between. CDR1 is SGHTA and CDR2 is FQGTGA in the germline V gene. This CDR3 is built from 13 residues. The CDR3 loop is CASSWDISNEQFF. The CDR3 region has the DNA TGTGCCAGCAGCTGGGACATATCGAATGAGCAGTTCTTC. The full variable domain, completed using reference TRBV7-3 and TRBJ2-1, is GAGVSQTPSNKVTEKGKYVELRCDPISGHTALYWYRQSLGQGPEFLIYFQGTGAADDSGLPNDRFFAVRPEGSVSTLKIQRTERGDSAVYLCASSWDISNEQFFGPGTRLTVL.

J is TRBJ2-1 and V is TRBV18; 11 positions agree with TRBD2. The CDR3 contains 16 residues. The V segment lost 3 bases and the J segment 2 bases; nucleotides outside the gene matches: 3. CDR1 is KGHSH, CDR2 LQKENI, per germline. For the CDR3, the DNA is TGTGCCAGCTCACCTGGGACTAGCGGAACCTACAATGAGCAGTTCTTC. Translated: CASSPGTSGTYNEQFF.

V usage is TRBV2 and J usage is TRBJ2-3, with 8 bases fitting TRBD1. With 7 bases clipped from V and 2 bases from J, the junction kept 8 bases outside the gene matches. Germline CDR1 is SNHLY and CDR2 is FYNNEI. The CDR3 runs to 15 residues. The CDR3 DNA sequence: TGTGCCAGCAAGGCCACAGGGGGATACACAGATACGCAGTATTTT. It translates to CASKATGGYTDTQYF.

V is TRBV19 and J is TRBJ2-7; D possibly corresponds to TRBD1 (5 bases). The CDR3 runs 15 residues. V was cut by 3 bases and J by 0 bases, with 12 bases left in between. Germline CDR1 LNHDA, CDR2 SQIVND (reference sequence). CDR3 residues: CASSIPGNPSYEQYF. DNA of the CDR3: TGTGCCAGTAGTATCCCAGGGAATCCCTCCTACGAGCAGTACTTC.

The chain uses TRBV19 and TRBJ2-1; TRBD2 might be the D (6 bases). Trimming left V 5 bases short and J 8 bases short, with 10 bases between. Germline CDR1 and CDR2: LNHDA and SQIVND (reference sequence). The CDR3 consists of 12 residues. CDR3 region: CASSYGRYEQFF. In nucleotides, the CDR3 is TGTGCCAGTAGTTACGGGAGATATGAGCAGTTCTTC.

The J gene is TRBJ2-2, the V gene TRBV6-6; D unclear. Germline lookup yields CDR1 MNHNY and CDR2 SVGAGI (reference sequence). V was clipped by 8 bases and J by 0 bases, with 7 bases between them. CDR3 size: 13 residues. The CDR3 DNA reads TGTGCCAGCGATCCGGCGAACACCGGGGAGCTGTTTTTT. Protein sequence: CASDPANTGELFF.

In DNA, the CDR3 is TGTGCCAGCAGCCAAGATGGAGACGGCGGCGGTGGCTACACCTTC. Residues: CASSQDGDGGGGYTF. The chain carries TRBV3-1 (or the pseudogene TRBV3-2) and TRBJ1-2; D remains unclear. The CDR3 extends over 15 amino acids. Trimming pared 0 bases from V and 7 bases from J, leaving 15 bases between. In germline, CDR1 is LGHDT, CDR2 YNNKEL (reference sequence).

This clone was recorded only once. The chain uses TRBV29-1 and TRBJ2-1; D remains ambiguous. In germline, CDR1 is SQVTM, CDR2 ANQGSEA. Trimming stripped 1 base from V and 6 bases from J, with 7 bases between. This CDR3 comprises 12 residues. The DNA of the CDR3 is TGCAGCGTTGAAGGCGGTAGCAATGAGCAGTTCTTC. Residues: CSVEGGSNEQFF.

V gene TRBV5-6 combines with J gene TRBJ2-2; 9 bases are shared with TRBD2. Germline assignment: CDR1 SGHDT and CDR2 YYEEEE. The CDR3 sequence is 17 residues long. V trimming: 4 bases; J trimming: 6 bases; junction bases outside the gene matches: 13. This chain's CDR3 is CASSNEWSGRLAGELFF. CDR3 nucleotides: TGTGCCAGCAGCAACGAATGGAGCGGGAGGTTGGCCGGGGAGCTGTTTTTT.

The chain combines TRBV28 with TRBJ2-3, with 8 bases fitting TRBD2. The V segment lost 1 base and the J segment 5 bases; nucleotides outside the gene matches: 11. CDR1 is MDHEN, CDR2 SYDVKM, per germline. CDR3 size: 17 residues. In DNA, the CDR3 is TGTGCCAGCAGTTTATCCTCTTCGGGAGGGCCTATAGATACGCAGTATTTT. Translation gives CASSLSSSGGPIDTQYF.

The rearrangement uses TRBV5-4 and TRBJ2-1, with 8 bases that match TRBD1. V lost 2 bases and J lost 7; bases outside the gene matches: 11. This CDR3 is 16 amino acids long. The V gene's germline CDR1 is SGHNT and CDR2 YYREEE (reference sequence). The CDR3 spells CASSLPETGVTNEQFF. The CDR3 DNA reads as TGTGCCAGCAGCTTACCGGAGACAGGGGTAACAAATGAGCAGTTCTTC.

V and J are TRBV7-6 and TRBJ1-2; D might be TRBD1 (6 bases). Germline CDR1 SGHVS, CDR2 FNYEAQ. V lost 4 bases to trimming and J lost 9 bases, with 21 bases between them. This CDR3 region has 15 residues. CDR3 amino acids: CASSSRGGRTASYTF. DNA of the CDR3: TGTGCCAGCAGCTCCCGGGGGGGCAGGACCGCTAGCTACACCTTC.

This clone was recorded only once. V gene TRBV19 combines with J gene TRBJ1-5; 8 nucleotides agree with TRBD1. The V segment lost 4 bases and the J segment 4 bases; nucleotides outside the gene matches: 12. This CDR3 comprises 17 residues. Germline V lookup: CDR1 LNHDA, CDR2 SQIVND (reference sequence). This CDR3 is CASSKSAGQEINQPQHF. The CDR3 DNA is TGTGCCAGTAGTAAGTCGGCGGGACAGGAGATAAATCAGCCCCAGCATTTT.

V gene TRBV4-1 combines with J gene TRBJ2-7; unclear D gene. Trimming took 0 bases from V and 6 from J, leaving 9 bases between them. The CDR3 covers 13 residues. Germline V lookup: CDR1 MGHRA, CDR2 YSYEKL. The CDR3 loop reads CASSQDRQFEQYF. The DNA of the CDR3 is TGCGCCAGCAGCCAAGATCGGCAGTTCGAGCAGTACTTC.

This chain connects TRBV28 to TRBJ1-4; 8 nucleotides agree with TRBD1. CDR3 size: 15 residues. After removal of 7 bases from V and 4 bases from J, the junction contained 8 bases not matched to a gene. The V gene's germline CDR1 is MDHEN and CDR2 SYDVKM. The CDR3 DNA is TGTGCCAGCACCTACCGGACAGGGAGTAATGAAAAACTGTTTTTT. Translation: CASTYRTGSNEKLFF.

The CDR3 reads CASSAREGGLTQYF. CDR3 bases: TGCGCCAGCAGCGCGCGGGAGGGCGGTCTTACGCAGTATTTT. The V gene is TRBV5-1, the J gene TRBJ2-3; 9 nucleotides match TRBD2. CDR1 is SGHRS, CDR2 YFSETQ, per germline. CDR3 length equals 14 residues. V lost 4 bases and J lost 8; bases outside the gene matches: 8.

The V gene is TRBV13, the J gene TRBJ1-3, with 10 positions matching TRBD1. The CDR3 has 15 amino acids. V shed 8 bases and J 4 bases; nucleotides not matched to a gene: 8. The germline gives CDR1 PRHDT, CDR2 FYEKMQ (reference sequence). Here the CDR3 reads CASARQGAQGNTIYF. CDR3 sequence (DNA): TGTGCCAGCGCCCGACAGGGGGCACAAGGAAACACCATATATTTT.